This T cell receptor (beta chain) was sequenced during a study of blood T cell repertoires in COVID-19. Germline-derived CDR1 and CDR2 are MNHNY and SVGAGI (reference sequence). This CDR3 spans 16 amino acids. V lost 2 bases, J lost 3 bases, and 9 bases stayed unmatched. Here immunoSEQ multiplex PCR was the method, and the copy in TCRdb shows in-frame clones only, minus some. The sample records about 69,000 clones, 65% to 90% being singletons. The chain carries TRBV6-6 and TRBJ2-7; 8 bases match TRBD2. This clonotype was sampled from a man at least 80 years old with acute or convalescent COVID-19. The specimen was peripheral blood. CDR3 bases: TGTGCCAGCAGTTACCAACGTGCGGGAGGCAACTACGAGCAGTACTTC. Protein: CASSYQRAGGNYEQYF.